This TCR beta chain was profiled in a study of blood T cells in healthy people across ages. Through a sample-barcoded 5' primer and a J-beta primer mix, a second PCR was run for roughly 7 to 11 cycles. TCRdb passed the 5' RACE reads through MiXCR, listing each CDR3 protein once. Among hundreds of thousands of distinct CDR3 sequences listed, roughly three fifths were seen once. The ends lost 6 bases at V and 0 bases at J; junction bases unmatched: 8. The CDR3 spans 16 residues. Germline V lookup: CDR1 ENHRY, CDR2 SYGVKD. Sequenced material: blood. This TCR was sampled from a middle-aged man in good health. The rearrangement joins TRBV10-3 to TRBJ2-1, with 7 bases fitting TRBD2. The CDR3 coding sequence is TGTGCCATCAGGGACGTAGCGGGCGTCTCCTACAATGAGCAGTTCTTC. It encodes CAIRDVAGVSYNEQFF.